This T cell receptor (beta chain) was documented in a study of blood T cell repertoires in COVID-19 (dated by TCRdb to 2018 to 2021). About the investigation overall: Samples from collaborators originated in the United States, Italy and Spain and spanned both the acute and convalescent phases of COVID-19. The sample metadata nearly always contained a de-identified subject ID, COVID-19 status, age in years and sex. Where HLA class I and class II types were available, the types were taken from metadata supplied by the sample provider, not from assay-based typing. Subjects who had been exposed to COVID-19, were actively infected with it, or had recovered from it provided the deeply sampled blood TCRbeta repertoires that made up the dataset. The material from the prospective study consisted of cDNA or gDNA derived from T cells, B-cell-depleted T cells, or PBMCs. The repertoires were released in a freely available public database meant as a resource for research on the immune response to SARS-CoV-2. Samples came from the ongoing ImmuneRACE study (first 160 participants) plus 1,254 subjects from 6 global collaborators. The paper's findings and limits, for the study overall: The quantity of clinical and demographic metadata differed by source and by participant and was supplied without curation.

Participants in the prospective study were enrolled through a virtual design, were aged roughly 18 to 100 years, and lived in about two dozen United States geographic areas. In the prospective study, cohorts were assigned on the basis of participant-reported clinical history obtained from a screening survey and a study questionnaire. ImmuneRACE Cohort 3 recovered participants were defined by two consecutive negative NP/OP PCR tests, healthcare professional clearance, or symptom resolution. In the prospective study, mobile phlebotomists collected whole blood, serum and a nasopharyngeal or oropharyngeal swab from each participant. Additional blood draws and questionnaires over an approximately two-month period could optionally be provided by prospective study participants. Prospective study blood samples were shipped either frozen or at room temperature before DNA extraction. The immunoSEQ Assay, a bias-controlled multiplex PCR, was used to amplify TCRbeta CDR3 regions from genomic DNA. The authors processed their data as follows. Within the assay, amplification of reference gene primers was used to estimate how many nucleated cells each sample contained. To quantify the absolute abundance of each unique TCRbeta CDR3 rearrangement, sequence reads were collapsed and filtered. For each sample, productive Simpson clonality was calculated by taking the square root of Simpson's diversity index across productive rearrangements. Here the immuneACCESS table is served through TCRdb, limited to in-frame sequences with V and J called. Missing clones are a known gap in these copies; in checked studies unresolved V genes cover under half, and the rest lacks a known reason. That table supplies the V and J calls and clone size; D and trimming were determined from the DNA. In all, the sample holds over 130,000 clones, and about 75% of those were seen once. The ten biggest clones cover over 2.5% of the sample.

The CDR3, cysteine through phenylalanine, is 15 amino acids long. The DNA shown is the 45-base CDR3, in frame from base 1. For CDR1 and CDR2, the germline V gene (reference sequence) lists LNHNV and YYDKDF. At the junction V is shortened by 1 base and J by 6 bases, with 15 bases in between. As to this clone: The antigen it binds to is not known. No base-level quality is on record; no much larger clone is a single base apart.

Recombination joined TRBV15 with TRBJ1-1; matching of 5 bases hints at TRBD1 as the D gene. The TCR originated in a woman aged 45-65 years who had recovered from COVID-19. The sequencing sample was made of PBMCs or T cells enriched from blood (not recorded which). The CDR3 amino acid sequence is: CATSRVNSRGPEAFF. The DNA sequence is TGTGCCACCAGCAGAGTGAACTCTAGGGGTCCTGAAGCTTTCTTT.